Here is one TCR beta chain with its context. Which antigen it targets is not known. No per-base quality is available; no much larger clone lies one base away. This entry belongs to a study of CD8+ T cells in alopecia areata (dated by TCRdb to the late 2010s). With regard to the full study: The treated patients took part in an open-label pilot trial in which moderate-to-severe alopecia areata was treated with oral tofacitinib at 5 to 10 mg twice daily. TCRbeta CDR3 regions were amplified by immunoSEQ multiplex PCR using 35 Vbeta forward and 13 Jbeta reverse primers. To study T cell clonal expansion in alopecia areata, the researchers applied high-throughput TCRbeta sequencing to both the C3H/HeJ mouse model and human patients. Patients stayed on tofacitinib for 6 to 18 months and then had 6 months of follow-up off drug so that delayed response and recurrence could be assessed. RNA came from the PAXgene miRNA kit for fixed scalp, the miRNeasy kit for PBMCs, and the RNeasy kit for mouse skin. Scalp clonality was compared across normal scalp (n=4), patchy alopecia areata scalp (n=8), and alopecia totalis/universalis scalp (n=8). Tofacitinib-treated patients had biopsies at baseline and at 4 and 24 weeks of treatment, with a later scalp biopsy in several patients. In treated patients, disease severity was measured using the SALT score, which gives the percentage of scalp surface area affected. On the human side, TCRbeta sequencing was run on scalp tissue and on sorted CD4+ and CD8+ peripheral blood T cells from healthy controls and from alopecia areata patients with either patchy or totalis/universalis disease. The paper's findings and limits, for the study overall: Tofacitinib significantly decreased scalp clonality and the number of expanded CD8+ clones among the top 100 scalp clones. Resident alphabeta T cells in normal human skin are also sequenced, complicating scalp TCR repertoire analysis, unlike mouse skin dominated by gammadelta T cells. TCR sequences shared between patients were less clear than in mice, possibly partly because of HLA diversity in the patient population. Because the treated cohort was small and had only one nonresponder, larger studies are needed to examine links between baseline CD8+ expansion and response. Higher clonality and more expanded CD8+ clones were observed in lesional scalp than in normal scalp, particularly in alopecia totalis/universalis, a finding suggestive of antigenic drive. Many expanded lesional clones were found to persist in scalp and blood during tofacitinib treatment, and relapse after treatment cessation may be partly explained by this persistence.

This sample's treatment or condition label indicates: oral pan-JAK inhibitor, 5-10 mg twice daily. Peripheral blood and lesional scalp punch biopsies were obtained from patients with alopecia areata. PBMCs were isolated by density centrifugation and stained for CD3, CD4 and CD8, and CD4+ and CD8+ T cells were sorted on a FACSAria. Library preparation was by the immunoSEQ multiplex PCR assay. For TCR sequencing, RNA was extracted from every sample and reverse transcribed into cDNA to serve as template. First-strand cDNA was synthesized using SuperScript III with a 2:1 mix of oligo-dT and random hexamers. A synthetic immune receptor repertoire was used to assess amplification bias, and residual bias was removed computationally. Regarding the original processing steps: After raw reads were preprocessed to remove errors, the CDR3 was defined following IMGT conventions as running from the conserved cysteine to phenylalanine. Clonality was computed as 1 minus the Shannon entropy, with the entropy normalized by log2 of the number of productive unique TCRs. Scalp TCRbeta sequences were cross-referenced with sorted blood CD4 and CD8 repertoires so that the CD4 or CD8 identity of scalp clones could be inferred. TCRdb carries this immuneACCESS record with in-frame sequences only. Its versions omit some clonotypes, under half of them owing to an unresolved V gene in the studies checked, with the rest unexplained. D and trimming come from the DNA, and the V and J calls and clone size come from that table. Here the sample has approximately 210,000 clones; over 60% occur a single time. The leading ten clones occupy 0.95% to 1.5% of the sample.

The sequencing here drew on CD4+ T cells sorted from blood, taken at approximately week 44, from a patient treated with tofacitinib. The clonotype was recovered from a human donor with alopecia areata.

The CDR3 protein: CASSIQGRAFF. The DNA sequence is as follows: TGTGCCAGCAGTATACAGGGGAGAGCTTTCTTT. The sequence links TRBV2 to TRBJ1-1, with 7 bases aligning to TRBD1. CDR1 and CDR2, looked up from the germline V gene, are SNHLY and FYNNEI. The cysteine opens and the phenylalanine closes a CDR3 of 11 amino acids. Only the CDR3 portion is preserved as DNA: 33 bases, with reading frame beginning at the first base. Here V drops 5 bases and J drops 10 bases, and the junction holds 4 bases not matched to any gene.